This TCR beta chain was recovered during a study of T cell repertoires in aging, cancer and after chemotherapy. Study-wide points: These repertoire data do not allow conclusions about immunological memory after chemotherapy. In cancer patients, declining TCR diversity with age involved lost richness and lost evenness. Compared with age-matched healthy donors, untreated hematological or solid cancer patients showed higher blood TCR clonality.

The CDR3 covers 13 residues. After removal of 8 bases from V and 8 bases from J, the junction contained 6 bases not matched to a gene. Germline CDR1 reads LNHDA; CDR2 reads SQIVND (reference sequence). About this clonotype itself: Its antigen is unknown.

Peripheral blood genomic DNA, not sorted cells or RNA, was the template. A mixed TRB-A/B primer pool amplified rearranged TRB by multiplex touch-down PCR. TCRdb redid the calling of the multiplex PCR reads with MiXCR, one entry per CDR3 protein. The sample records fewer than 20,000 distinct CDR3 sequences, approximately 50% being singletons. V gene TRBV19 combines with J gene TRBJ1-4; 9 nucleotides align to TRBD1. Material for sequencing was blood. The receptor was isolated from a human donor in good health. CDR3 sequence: CASGQGSLEKLFF. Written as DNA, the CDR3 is TGTGCCAGTGGACAGGGGAGCTTAGAAAAACTGTTTTTT.